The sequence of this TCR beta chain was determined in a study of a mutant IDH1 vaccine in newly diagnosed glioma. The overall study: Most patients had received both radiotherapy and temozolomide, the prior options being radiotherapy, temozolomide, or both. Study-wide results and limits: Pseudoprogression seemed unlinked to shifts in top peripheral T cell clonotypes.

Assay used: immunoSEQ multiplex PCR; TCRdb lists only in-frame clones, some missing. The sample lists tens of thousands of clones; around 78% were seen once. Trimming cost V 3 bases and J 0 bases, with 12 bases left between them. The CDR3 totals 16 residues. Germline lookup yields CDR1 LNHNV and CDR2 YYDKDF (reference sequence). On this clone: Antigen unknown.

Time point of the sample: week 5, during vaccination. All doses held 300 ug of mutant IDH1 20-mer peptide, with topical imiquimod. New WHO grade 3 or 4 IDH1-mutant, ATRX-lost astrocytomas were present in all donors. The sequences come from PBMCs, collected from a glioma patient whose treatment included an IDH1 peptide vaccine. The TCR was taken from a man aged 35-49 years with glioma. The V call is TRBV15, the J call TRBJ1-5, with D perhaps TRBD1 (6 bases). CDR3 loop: CATSSRGGLSNQPQHF. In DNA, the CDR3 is TGTGCCACCAGCAGTCGAGGGGGACTTAGCAATCAGCCCCAGCATTTT.